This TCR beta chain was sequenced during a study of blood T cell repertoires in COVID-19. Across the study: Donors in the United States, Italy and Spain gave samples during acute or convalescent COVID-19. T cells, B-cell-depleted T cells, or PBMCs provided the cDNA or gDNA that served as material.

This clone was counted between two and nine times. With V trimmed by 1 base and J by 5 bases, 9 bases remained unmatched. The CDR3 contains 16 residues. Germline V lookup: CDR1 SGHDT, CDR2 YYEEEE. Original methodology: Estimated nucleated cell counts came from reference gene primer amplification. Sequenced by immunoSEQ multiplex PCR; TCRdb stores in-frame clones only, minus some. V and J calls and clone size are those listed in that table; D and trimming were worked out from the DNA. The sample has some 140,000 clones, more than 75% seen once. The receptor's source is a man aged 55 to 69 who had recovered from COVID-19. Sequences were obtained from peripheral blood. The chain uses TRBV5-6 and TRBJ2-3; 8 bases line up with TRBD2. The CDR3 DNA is TGTGCCAGCAGCTTGAAGGTGGCGGCGGGGGGAGATACGCAGTATTTT. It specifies CASSLKVAAGGDTQYF.